This T cell receptor (beta chain) was identified during a study of PD-1 blockade in classical Hodgkin lymphoma. At the level of the study: Every 2 weeks, patients had 3 mg/kg nivolumab intravenously. Overall study results and limits: The authors excluded patients who started nivolumab under 1 year after ASCT. The baseline diversity of complete responders showed similarity to that of newly diagnosed patients.

This CDR3 comprises 15 residues. Germline V gene sequence: CDR1 SGHAT, CDR2 FQNNGV. V lost 3 bases and J lost 9; bases outside the gene matches: 11. Sequencing used immunoSEQ multiplex PCR; TCRdb keeps in-frame clones, though not all of them. The data contain roughly 100,000 clones, around nine tenths of them seen just once; the ten biggest clones take up around 20%. Note on this clone: The target antigen is unknown.

Time point meaning: cycle 4 day 1 (C4D1), after six to seven weeks of nivolumab. No patient escaped relapse after autologous stem cell transplantation, and brentuximab vedotin exposure varied. The gene calls are TRBV11-2 and TRBJ2-1; 7 bases map to TRBD2. This TCR was recovered from a human donor with classical Hodgkin lymphoma. Source: peripheral blood mononuclear cells (PBMCs), taken before the fourth cycle of nivolumab. The CDR3 region has the DNA TGTGCCAGCAGCTTTGGACTAGAGGGGATGGGTGAGCAGTTCTTC. Its protein product is CASSFGLEGMGEQFF.